Each of the 3 T cell receptor beta chains below was sequenced from the same sample in a study of cytomegalovirus exposure and HLA in healthy donors (dated by TCRdb to the late 2010s). Libraries were built with the immunoSEQ multiplex PCR assay. For the multiplex PCR, a mixture combining 60 forward primers for TCR Vbeta segments and 13 reverse primers for TCR Jbeta segments was used. TCRdb retrieved this table from immuneACCESS and kept in-frame rearrangements only. Not all clones are present; in checked studies, unresolved V genes account for under half, and no reason is known for the remainder. The sample table gives 45,000 to 60,000 clones. The top ten clonotypes cover approximately 7% of the sample. Sequenced material: PBMCs. The receptors derive from a woman between 40 and 55 years old in good health and CMV-seronegative.

The J gene is TRBJ2-1, the V gene TRBV6-5; D is unclear. Trimming took 8 bases from V and 7 from J, leaving 9 bases between them. This CDR3 has 11 residues. CDR1 and CDR2 (germline): MNHEY, SVGAGI. The chain's CDR3 is CASGRRNEQFF. The CDR3, as DNA: TGTGCCAGCGGTCGCCGGAATGAGCAGTTCTTC.

The genes are TRBV18 and TRBJ2-1, with TRBD2 matching 10 bases. The V gene end was trimmed by 6 bases and the J gene end by 8 bases; junction bases not matched to a gene: 4. There are 13 residues in the CDR3. Germline lookup yields CDR1 KGHSH and CDR2 LQKENI. This chain's CDR3 is CASSAGTSDEQFF. The CDR3 DNA is TGTGCCAGCTCGGCCGGGACTAGCGATGAGCAGTTCTTC.

This chain connects TRBV30 to TRBJ1-6; 7 bases are shared with TRBD1. V shed 0 bases and J 0 bases; nucleotides not matched to a gene: 14. This CDR3 is built from 20 residues. Germline V CDR1 and CDR2: GTSNPN, SVGIG (reference sequence). In DNA, the CDR3 is TGTGCCTGGAGTGTTGGACTACTTACAGGGGAAAGCTCCTATAATTCACCCCTCCACTTT. Residues: CAWSVGLLTGESSYNSPLHF.